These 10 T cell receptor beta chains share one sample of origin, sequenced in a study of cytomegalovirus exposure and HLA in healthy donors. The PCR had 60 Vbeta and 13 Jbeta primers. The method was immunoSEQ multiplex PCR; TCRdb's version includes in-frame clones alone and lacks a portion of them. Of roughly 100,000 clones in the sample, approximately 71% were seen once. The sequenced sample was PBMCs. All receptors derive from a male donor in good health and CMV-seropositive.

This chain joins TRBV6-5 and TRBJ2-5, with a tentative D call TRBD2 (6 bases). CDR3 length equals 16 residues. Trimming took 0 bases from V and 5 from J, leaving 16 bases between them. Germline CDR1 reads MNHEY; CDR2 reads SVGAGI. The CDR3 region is CASSYSTGTGRETQYF. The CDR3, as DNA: TGTGCCAGCAGTTACTCCACGGGGACTGGGCGGGAGACCCAGTACTTC.

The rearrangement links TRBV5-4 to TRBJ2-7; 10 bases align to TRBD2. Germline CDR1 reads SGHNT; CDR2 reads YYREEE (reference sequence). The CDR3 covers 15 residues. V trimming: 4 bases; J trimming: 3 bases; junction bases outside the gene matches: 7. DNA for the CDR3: TGTGCCAGCAGCCCTAGCGGGAGAGGATACTACGAGCAGTACTTC. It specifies CASSPSGRGYYEQYF.

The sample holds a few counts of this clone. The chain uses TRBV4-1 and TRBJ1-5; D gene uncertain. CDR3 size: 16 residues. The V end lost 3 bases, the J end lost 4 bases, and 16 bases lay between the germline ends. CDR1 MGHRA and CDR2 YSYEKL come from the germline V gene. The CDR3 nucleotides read TGCGCCAGCAGCCACCCAGCCGCCGGAGCTAATCAGCCCCAGCATTTT. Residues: CASSHPAAGANQPQHF.

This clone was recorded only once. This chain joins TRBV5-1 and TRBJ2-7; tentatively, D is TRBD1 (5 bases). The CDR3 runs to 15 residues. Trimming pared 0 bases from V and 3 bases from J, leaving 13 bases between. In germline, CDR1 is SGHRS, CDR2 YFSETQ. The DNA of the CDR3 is TGCGCCAGCAGCTTGGGAGACCCTAGGGGCTACGAGCAGTACTTC. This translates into CASSLGDPRGYEQYF.

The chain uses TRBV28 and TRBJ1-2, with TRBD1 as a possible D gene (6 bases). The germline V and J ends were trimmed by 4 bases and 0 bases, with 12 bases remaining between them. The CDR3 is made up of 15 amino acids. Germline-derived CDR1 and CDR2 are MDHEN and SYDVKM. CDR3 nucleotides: TGTGCCAGCAGTTGGACAGCCCTTTCTAACTATGGCTACACCTTC. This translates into CASSWTALSNYGYTF.

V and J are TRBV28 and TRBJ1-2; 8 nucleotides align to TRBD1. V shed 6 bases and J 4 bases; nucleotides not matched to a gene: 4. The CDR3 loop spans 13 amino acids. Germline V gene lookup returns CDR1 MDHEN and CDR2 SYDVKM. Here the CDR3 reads CASRRTGTYGYTF. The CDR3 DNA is TGTGCCAGCAGACGGACAGGGACCTATGGCTACACCTTC.

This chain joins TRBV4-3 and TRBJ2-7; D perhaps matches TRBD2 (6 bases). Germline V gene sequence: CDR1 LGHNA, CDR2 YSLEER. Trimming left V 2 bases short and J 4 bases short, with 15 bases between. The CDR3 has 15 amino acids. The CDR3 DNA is TGCGCCAGCAGCCAAAACCCGGGACTTTTTTACGAGCAGTACTTC. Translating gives CASSQNPGLFYEQYF.

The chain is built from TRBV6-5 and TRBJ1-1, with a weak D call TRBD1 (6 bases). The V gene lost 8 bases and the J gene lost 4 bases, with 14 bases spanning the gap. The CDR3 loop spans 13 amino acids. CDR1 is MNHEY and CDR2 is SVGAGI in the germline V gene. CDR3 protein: CASGRGGGTEAFF. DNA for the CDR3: TGTGCCAGCGGTAGGGGGGGAGGCACTGAAGCTTTCTTT.

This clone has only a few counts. In DNA, the CDR3 is TGCGCCAGCAGCTCCGCGGGAGCCCCGGGAGAGACCCAGTACTTC. Protein: CASSSAGAPGETQYF. V gene TRBV5-1 combines with J gene TRBJ2-5, with TRBD2 identical over 7 bases. Germline CDR1 is SGHRS and CDR2 is YFSETQ. The CDR3 loop spans 15 amino acids. The J segment lost 4 bases and the V segment lost 3 bases, leaving 9 bases of the junction unmatched.

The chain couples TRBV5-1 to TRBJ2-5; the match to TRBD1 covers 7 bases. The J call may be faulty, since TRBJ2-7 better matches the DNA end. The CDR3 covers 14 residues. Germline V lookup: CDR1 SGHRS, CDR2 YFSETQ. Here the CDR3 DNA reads TGCGCCAGCAGCCCGGACAGGAGCTCCTACGAGCAGTACTTC. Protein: CASSPDRSSYEQYF.